This TCR beta chain was found in a study of blood T cell repertoires in COVID-19. Study in general: Spain, Italy and the United States supplied samples that represented acute and convalescent COVID-19.

The V segment lost 4 bases and the J segment 3 bases; nucleotides outside the gene matches: 5. This CDR3 is 15 amino acids long. The germline V gene encodes CDR1 LGHDT and CDR2 YNNKEL (reference sequence). Libraries were prepared by immunoSEQ multiplex PCR; TCRdb keeps only in-frame clonotypes and omits some of them. This sample yields about 89,000 clones, of which 70% to 90% are seen a single time; 0.47% belongs to the top ten. This clone has only a few counts. The chain carries TRBV3-1 (or the pseudogene TRBV3-2) and TRBJ1-4; 7 nucleotides align to TRBD1. The sequenced sample consisted of peripheral blood. The clonotype was recovered from a man between 60 and 75 years old with acute or convalescent COVID-19. CDR3 region: CASSLSGGPNEKLFF. DNA of the CDR3: TGTGCCAGCAGCCTCTCAGGGGGACCTAATGAAAAACTGTTTTTT.